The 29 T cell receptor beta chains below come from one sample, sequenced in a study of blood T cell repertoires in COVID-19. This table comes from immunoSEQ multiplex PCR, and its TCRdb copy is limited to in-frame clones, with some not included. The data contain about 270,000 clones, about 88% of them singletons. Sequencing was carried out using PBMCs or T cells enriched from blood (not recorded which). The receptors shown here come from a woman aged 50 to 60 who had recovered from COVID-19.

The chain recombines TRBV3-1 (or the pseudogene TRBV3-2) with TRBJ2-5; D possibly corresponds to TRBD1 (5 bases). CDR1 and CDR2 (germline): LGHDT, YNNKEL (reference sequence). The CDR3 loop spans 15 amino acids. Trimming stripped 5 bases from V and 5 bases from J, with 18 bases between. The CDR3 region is CASSSPAQGLETQYF. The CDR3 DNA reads TGTGCCAGCAGCTCCCCGGCCCAGGGCTTGGAGACCCAGTACTTC.

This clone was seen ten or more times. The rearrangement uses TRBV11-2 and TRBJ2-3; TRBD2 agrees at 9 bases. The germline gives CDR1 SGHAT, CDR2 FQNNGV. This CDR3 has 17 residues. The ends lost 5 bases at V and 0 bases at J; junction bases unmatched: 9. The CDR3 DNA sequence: TGTGCCAGCAGCCCACCTAGCGGGGCGTCAAGCACAGATACGCAGTATTTT. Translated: CASSPPSGASSTDTQYF.

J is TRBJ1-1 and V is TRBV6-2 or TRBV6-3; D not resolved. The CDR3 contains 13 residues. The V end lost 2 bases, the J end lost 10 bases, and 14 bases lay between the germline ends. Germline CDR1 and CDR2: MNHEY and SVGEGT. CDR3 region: CASSYDGSRRAFF. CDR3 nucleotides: TGTGCCAGCAGTTACGACGGGTCTCGAAGAGCTTTCTTT.

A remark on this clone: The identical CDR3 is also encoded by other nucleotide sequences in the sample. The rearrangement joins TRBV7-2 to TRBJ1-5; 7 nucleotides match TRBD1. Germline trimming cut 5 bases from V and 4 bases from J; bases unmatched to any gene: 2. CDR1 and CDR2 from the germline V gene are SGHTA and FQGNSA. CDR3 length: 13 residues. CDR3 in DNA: TGTGCCAGCAGCACACAGGGGAATCAGCCCCAGCATTTT. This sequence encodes CASSTQGNQPQHF.

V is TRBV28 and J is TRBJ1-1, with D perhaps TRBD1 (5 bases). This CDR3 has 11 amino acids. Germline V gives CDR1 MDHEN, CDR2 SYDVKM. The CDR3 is CAGMGGTEAFF. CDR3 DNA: TGTGCGGGGATGGGGGGGACTGAAGCTTTCTTT.

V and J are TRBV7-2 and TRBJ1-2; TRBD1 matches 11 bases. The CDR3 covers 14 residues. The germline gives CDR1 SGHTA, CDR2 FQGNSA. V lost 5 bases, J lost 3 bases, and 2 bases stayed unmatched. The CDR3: CASSQDRGHYGYTF. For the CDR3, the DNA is TGTGCCAGCAGCCAGGACAGGGGGCACTATGGCTACACCTTC.

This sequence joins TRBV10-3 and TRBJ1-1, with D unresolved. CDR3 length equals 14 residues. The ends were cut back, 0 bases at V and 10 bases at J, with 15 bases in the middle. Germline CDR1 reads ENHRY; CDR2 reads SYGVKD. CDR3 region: CAISESSPGDGAFF. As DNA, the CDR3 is TGTGCCATCAGTGAGTCGAGTCCGGGTGACGGAGCTTTCTTT.

CDR3 sequence: CASTGFRLETQYF. The DNA for the CDR3 is TGTGCCAGCACAGGGTTTAGGCTGGAGACCCAGTACTTC. The chain links TRBV6-5 to TRBJ2-5; a weak D match, TRBD1 (5 bases). This CDR3 has 13 amino acids. Germline V lookup: CDR1 MNHEY, CDR2 SVGAGI. Trimming pared 7 bases from V and 5 bases from J, leaving 14 bases between.

The CDR3 DNA follows: TGTGCCAGCAGTGCCTTAGCGACCGGGGAGCTGTTTTTT. Translation gives CASSALATGELFF. This chain uses TRBV2 with TRBJ2-2; weak D call: TRBD2 (5 bases). V lost 4 bases and J lost 5, with 8 bases in between. Germline CDR1 is SNHLY and CDR2 is FYNNEI. The CDR3 extends over 13 amino acids.

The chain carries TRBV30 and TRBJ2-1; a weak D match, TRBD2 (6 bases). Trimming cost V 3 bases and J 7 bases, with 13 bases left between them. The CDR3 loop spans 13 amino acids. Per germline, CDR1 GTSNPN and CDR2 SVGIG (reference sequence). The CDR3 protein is CAWRHGSGNEQFF. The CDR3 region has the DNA TGTGCCTGGAGGCACGGGAGCGGTAATGAGCAGTTCTTC.

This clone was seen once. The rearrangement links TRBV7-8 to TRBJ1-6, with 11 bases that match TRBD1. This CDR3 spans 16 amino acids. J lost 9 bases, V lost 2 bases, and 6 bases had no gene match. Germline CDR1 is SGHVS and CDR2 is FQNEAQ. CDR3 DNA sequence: TGTGCCAGCAGCTTACCGACCGGGACAGGGGGTTCACCCCTCCACTTT. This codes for CASSLPTGTGGSPLHF.

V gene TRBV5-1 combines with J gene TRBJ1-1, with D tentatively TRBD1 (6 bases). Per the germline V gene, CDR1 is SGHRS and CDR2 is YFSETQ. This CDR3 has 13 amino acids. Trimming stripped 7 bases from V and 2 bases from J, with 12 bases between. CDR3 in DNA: TGCGCCAGCTCGAGACAGGTCAACACTGAAGCTTTCTTT. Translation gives CASSRQVNTEAFF.

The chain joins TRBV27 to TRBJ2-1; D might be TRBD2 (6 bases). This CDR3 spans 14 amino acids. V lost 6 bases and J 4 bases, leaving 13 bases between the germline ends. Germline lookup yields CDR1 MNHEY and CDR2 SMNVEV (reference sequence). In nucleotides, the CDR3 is TGTGCCAGCAGAGAAGGGCGGGAATACAATGAGCAGTTCTTC. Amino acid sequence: CASREGREYNEQFF.

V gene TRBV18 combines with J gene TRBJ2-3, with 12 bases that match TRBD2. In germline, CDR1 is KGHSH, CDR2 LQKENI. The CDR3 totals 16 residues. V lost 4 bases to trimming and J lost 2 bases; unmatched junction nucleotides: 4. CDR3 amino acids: CASSLGLAGTTDTQYF. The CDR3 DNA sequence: TGTGCCAGCTCACTTGGACTAGCGGGAACCACAGATACGCAGTATTTT.

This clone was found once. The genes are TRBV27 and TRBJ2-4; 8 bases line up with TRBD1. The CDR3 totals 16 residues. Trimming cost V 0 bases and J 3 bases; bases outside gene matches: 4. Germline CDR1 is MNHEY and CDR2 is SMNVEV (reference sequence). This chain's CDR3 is CASSLSPTGVKNIQYF. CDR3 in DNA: TGTGCCAGCAGTTTATCTCCGACAGGGGTCAAAAACATTCAGTACTTC.

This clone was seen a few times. CDR3 coding DNA: TGTGCCAGCAGCTTAGCAGTTACGAGAAATGAGCAGTTCTTC. Protein sequence: CASSLAVTRNEQFF. V gene TRBV7-2 combines with J gene TRBJ2-1, with D unclear. This CDR3 has 14 amino acids. Trimming took 0 bases from V and 7 from J, leaving 10 bases between them. From germline, CDR1 is SGHTA and CDR2 FQGNSA.

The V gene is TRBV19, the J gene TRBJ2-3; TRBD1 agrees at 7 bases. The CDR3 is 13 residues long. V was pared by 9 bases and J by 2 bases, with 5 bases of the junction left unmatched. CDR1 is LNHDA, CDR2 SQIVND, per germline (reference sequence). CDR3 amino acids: CARWGQYTDTQYF. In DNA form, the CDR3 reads TGTGCCAGATGGGGACAGTACACAGATACGCAGTATTTT.

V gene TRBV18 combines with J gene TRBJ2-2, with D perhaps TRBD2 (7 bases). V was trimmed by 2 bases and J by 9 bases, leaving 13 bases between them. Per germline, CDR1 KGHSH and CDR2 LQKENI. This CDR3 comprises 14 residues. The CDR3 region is CASSPAGGRRELFF. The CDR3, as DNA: TGTGCCAGCTCACCAGCCGGGGGGCGCCGGGAGCTGTTTTTT.

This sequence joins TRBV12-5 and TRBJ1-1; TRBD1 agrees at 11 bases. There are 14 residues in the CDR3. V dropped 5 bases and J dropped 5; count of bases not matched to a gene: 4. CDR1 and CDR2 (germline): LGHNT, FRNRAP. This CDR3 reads CASGKGQGVTEAFF. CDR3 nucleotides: TGTGCTAGTGGTAAGGGACAGGGGGTTACTGAAGCTTTCTTT.

CDR3 region: CASSQDTKFDEKLFF. The CDR3 DNA reads TGTGCCAGCAGCCAAGATACTAAGTTTGATGAAAAACTGTTTTTT. This chain connects TRBV3-1 (or the pseudogene TRBV3-2) to TRBJ1-4; D unclear. The V end lost 0 bases, the J end lost 6 bases, and 11 bases lay between the germline ends. Germline assignment: CDR1 LGHDT and CDR2 YNNKEL (reference sequence). The CDR3 runs to 15 residues.

This chain's CDR3 is CASSPQLSGRAADTQYF. The CDR3 region has the DNA TGTGCCAGCTCACCACAGCTTAGCGGGAGGGCCGCGGATACGCAGTATTTT. The chain couples TRBV18 to TRBJ2-3; the match to TRBD2 covers 11 bases. The CDR3 has 17 residues. Germline V gene data show CDR1 as KGHSH and CDR2 as LQKENI. V lost 1 base, J lost 6 bases, and 9 bases stayed unmatched.

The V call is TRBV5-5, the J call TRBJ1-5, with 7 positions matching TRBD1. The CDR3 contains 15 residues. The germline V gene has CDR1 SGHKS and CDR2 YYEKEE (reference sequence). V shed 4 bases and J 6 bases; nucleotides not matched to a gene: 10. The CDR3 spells CASSKDRRSGQPQHF. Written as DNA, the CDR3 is TGTGCCAGCAGCAAGGACAGGAGGTCAGGTCAGCCCCAGCATTTT.

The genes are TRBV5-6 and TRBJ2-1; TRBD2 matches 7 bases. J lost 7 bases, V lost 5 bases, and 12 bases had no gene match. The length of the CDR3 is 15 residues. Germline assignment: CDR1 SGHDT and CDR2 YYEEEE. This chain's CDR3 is CASSHSWGRGNEQFF. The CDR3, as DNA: TGTGCCAGCAGTCATTCATGGGGGAGGGGTAATGAGCAGTTCTTC.

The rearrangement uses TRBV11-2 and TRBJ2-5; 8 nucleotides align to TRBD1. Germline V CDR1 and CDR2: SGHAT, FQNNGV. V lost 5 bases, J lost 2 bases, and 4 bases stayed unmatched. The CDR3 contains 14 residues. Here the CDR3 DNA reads TGTGCCAGCAGCCGGGACAGGTCTCAAGAGACCCAGTACTTC. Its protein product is CASSRDRSQETQYF.

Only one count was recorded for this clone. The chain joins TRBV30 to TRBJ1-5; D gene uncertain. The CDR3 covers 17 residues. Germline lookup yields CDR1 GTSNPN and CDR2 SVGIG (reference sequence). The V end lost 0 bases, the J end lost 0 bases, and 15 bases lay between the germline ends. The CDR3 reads CAWSVGRSTNSNQPQHF. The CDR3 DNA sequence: TGTGCCTGGAGTGTAGGCCGTTCGACTAATAGCAATCAGCCCCAGCATTTT.

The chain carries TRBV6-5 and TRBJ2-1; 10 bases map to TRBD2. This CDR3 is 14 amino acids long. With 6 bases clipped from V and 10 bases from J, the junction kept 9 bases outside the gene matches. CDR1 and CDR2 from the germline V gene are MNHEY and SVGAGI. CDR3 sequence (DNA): TGTGCCAGCAGACCTAGCGGGAGTTCCGTCGAGCAGTTCTTC. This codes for CASRPSGSSVEQFF.

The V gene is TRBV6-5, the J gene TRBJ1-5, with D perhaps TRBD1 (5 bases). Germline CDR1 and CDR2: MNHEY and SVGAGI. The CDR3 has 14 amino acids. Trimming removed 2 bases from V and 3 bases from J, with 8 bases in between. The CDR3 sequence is CASSYVGDNQPQHF. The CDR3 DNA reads TGTGCCAGCAGTTACGTAGGGGACAATCAGCCCCAGCATTTT.

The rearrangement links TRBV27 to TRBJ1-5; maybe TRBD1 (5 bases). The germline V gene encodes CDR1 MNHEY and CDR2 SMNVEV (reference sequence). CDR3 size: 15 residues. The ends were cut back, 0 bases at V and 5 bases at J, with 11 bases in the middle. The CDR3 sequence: CASSLSPGWHQPQHF. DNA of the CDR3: TGTGCCAGCAGTTTATCGCCAGGGTGGCATCAGCCCCAGCATTTT.

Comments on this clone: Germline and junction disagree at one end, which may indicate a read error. The CDR3 here is CASSSTRGYSSPLHF. The DNA for the CDR3 is TGTGCCAGCAGTTCTACCAGGGGTTATAGTTCACCCCTCCACTTT. The chain employs TRBV28 and TRBJ1-6; TRBD1 might be the D (6 bases). Germline loops: CDR1 MDHEN, CDR2 SYDVKM. The CDR3 totals 15 residues.